The source of this T cell receptor (beta chain) is a study of cytomegalovirus exposure and HLA in healthy donors. Overall study: Earlier, 95 million to 140 million unique TCR beta sequences were recovered from some 200 million T cells by an analysis.

This CDR3 has 15 residues. Losses at the gene ends were 4 bases for V and 4 bases for J; bases not matched to a gene: 7. Germline CDR1 and CDR2: SGHRS and YFSETQ. The PCR ran on 60 Vbeta and 13 Jbeta primers. Profiled with immunoSEQ multiplex PCR; TCRdb holds only in-frame clones, not every one. The sample holds approximately 150,000 clones, approximately 72% seen once. This clone was seen a few times. Its target is unknown. Study-level results: TCR beta chains numbering approximately 150 were designated cytomegalovirus-associated. Highly shared variants forming one cluster were likely a sequencing artifact. HLA alleles were associated with 15,000 to 20,000 TCR beta sequences in a later analysis at 0.05 false discovery rate.

V is TRBV5-1 and J is TRBJ2-5, with 10 bases matching TRBD2. Sequencing input: PBMCs. The receptor was derived from a human donor in good health. The CDR3 reads CASSGLAGAGETQYF. CDR3 coding DNA: TGCGCCAGCAGCGGGCTAGCGGGGGCGGGAGAGACCCAGTACTTC.